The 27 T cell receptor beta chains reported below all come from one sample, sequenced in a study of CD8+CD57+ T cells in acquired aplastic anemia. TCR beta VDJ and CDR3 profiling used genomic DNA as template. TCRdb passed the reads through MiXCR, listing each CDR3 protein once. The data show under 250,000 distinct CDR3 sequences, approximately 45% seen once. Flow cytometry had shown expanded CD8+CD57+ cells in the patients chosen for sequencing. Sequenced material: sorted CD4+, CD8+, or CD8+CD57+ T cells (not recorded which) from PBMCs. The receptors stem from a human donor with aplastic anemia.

CDR3 loop: CASSVGVDEQFF. The CDR3 coding sequence is TGTGCCAGCAGCGTCGGCGTTGATGAGCAGTTCTTC. J is TRBJ2-1 and V is TRBV9; D unresolved. The CDR3 contains 12 residues. Trimming pared 2 bases from V and 8 bases from J, leaving 8 bases between. Germline V gene sequence: CDR1 SGDLS, CDR2 YYNGEE.

This CDR3 reads CSAPLGGTDAFF. CDR3 sequence (DNA): TGCAGTGCACCTCTGGGGGGGACAGACGCCTTCTTT. This rearrangement joins TRBV20-1 to TRBJ1-1; TRBD1 matches at 7 bases. Trimming removed 6 bases from V and 14 bases from J; junction bases left unmatched: 15. This CDR3 comprises 12 residues. Germline V CDR1 and CDR2: DFQATT, SNEGSKA (reference sequence).

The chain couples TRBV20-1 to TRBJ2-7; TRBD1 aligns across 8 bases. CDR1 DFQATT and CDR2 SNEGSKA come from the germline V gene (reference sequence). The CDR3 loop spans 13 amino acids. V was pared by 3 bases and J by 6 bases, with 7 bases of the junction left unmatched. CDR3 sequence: CSARDRVRSEQYF. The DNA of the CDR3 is TGCAGTGCTAGGGACAGGGTCAGATCCGAGCAGTACTTC.

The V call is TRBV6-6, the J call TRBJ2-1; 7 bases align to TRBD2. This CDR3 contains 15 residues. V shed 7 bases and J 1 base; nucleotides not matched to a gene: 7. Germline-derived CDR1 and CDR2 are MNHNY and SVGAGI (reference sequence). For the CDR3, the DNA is TGTGCCAGCACCCCGACTAGCCATTCCTACAATGAGCAGTTCTTC. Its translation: CASTPTSHSYNEQFF.

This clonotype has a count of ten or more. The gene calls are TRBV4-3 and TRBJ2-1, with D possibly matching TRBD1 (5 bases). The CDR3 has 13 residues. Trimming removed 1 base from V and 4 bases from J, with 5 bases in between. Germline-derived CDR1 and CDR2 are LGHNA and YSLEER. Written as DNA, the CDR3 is TGCGCCAGCAGCCAAGGGACATACAATGAGCAGTTCTTC. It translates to CASSQGTYNEQFF.

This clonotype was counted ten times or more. The CDR3 sequence is CSARDPLGGNYEQYF. The CDR3 region has the DNA TGCAGTGCTAGAGATCCCTTAGGGGGGAACTACGAGCAGTACTTC. This chain connects TRBV20-1 to TRBJ2-7; D may match TRBD1 or TRBD2 (6 bases each). Germline V gene data show CDR1 as DFQATT and CDR2 as SNEGSKA (reference sequence). Trimming removed 0 bases at V and 3 bases at J, with 15 bases between. The CDR3 length is 15 residues.

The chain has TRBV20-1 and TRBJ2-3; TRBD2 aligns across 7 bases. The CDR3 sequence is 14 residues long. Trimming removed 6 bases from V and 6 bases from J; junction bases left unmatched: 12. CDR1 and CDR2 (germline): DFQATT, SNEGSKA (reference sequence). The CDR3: CSAVFTSVADTQYF. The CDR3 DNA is TGCAGTGCGGTCTTCACTAGCGTGGCCGATACGCAGTATTTT.

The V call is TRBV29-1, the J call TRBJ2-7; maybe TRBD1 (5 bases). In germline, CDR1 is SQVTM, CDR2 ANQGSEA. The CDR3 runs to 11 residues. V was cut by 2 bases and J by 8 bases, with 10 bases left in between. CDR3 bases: TGCAGCGTTGAACAGGGTTTACAGCAGTACTTC. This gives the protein CSVEQGLQQYF.

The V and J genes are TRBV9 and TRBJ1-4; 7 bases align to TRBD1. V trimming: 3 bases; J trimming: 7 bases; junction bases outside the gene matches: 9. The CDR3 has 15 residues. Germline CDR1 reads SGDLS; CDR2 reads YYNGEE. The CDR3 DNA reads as TGTGCCAGCAGCGCCGCCGGGACAGTCGGTGAAAAACTGTTTTTT. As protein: CASSAAGTVGEKLFF.

The CDR3 DNA is TGTGCCAGTAGGCCCGGGAGTCCCTACGAGCAGTACTTC. Translated, it gives CASRPGSPYEQYF. The J gene is TRBJ2-7, the V gene TRBV19, with a weak D call TRBD2 (6 bases). V shed 6 bases and J shed 2 bases, with 11 bases lying between them. The germline V gene has CDR1 LNHDA and CDR2 SQIVND (reference sequence). The CDR3 is made up of 13 amino acids.

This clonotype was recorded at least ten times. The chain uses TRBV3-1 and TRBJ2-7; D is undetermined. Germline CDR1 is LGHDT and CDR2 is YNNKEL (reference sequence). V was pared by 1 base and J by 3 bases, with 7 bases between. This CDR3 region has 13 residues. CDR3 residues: CASSQAQFYEQYF. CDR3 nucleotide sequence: TGTGCCAGCAGCCAAGCGCAGTTCTACGAGCAGTACTTC.

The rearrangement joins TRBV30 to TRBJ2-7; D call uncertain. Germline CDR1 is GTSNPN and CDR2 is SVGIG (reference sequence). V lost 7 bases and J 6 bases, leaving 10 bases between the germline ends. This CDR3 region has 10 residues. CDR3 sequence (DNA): TGTGCCTTCTCTAGAACCGAGCAGTACTTC. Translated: CAFSRTEQYF. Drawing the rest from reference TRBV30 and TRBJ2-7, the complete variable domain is SQTIHQWPATLVQPVGSPLSLECTVEGTSNPNLYWYRQAAGRGLQLLFYSVGIGQISSEVPQNLSASRPQDRQFILSSKKLLLSDSGFYLCAFSRTEQYFGPGTRLTVT.

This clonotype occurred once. This CDR3 reads CASSPRMEAFF. The DNA for the CDR3 is TGTGCCAGCAGCCCGAGAATGGAAGCTTTCTTT. The chain uses TRBV7-2 and TRBJ1-1; D remains ambiguous. Germline-derived CDR1 and CDR2 are SGHTA and FQGNSA. Deletions cut 5 bases from V and 8 bases from J, with 9 bases between. The CDR3 length is 11 residues.

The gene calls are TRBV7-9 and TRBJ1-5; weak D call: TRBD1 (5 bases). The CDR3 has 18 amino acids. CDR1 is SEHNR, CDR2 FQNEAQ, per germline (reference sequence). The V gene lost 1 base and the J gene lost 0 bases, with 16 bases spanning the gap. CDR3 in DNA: TGTGCCAGCAGCTTAGAGGGTGGAGGACACCATAGCAATCAGCCCCAGCATTTT. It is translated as CASSLEGGGHHSNQPQHF.

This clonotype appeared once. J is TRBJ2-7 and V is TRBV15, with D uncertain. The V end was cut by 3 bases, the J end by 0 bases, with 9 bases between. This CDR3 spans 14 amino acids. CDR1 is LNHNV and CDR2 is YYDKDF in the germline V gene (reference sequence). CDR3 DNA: TGTGCCACCAGCAGCTGGCAGAGCTCCTACGAGCAGTACTTC. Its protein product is CATSSWQSSYEQYF.

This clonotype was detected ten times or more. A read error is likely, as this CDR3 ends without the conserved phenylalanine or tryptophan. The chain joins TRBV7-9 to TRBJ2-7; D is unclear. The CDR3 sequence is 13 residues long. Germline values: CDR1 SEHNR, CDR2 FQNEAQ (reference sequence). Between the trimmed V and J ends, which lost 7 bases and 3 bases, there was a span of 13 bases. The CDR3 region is CASTELRNYEQYL. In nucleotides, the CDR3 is TGTGCCAGCACCGAACTAAGAAACTACGAGCAGTACCTC.

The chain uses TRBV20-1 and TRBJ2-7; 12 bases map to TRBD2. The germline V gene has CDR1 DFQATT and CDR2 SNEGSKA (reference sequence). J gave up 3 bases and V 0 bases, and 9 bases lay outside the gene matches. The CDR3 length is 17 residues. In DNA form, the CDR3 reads TGCAGTGCTAGAGACCCCTCGACTAGCGGGAGTTACTACGAGCAGTACTTC. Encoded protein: CSARDPSTSGSYYEQYF.

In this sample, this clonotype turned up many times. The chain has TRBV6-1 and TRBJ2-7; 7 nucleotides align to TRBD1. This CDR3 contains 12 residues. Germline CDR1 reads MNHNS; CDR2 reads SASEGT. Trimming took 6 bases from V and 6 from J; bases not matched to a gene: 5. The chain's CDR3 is CASRRQGIEQYF. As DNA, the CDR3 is TGTGCCAGCAGAAGACAGGGCATCGAGCAGTACTTC.

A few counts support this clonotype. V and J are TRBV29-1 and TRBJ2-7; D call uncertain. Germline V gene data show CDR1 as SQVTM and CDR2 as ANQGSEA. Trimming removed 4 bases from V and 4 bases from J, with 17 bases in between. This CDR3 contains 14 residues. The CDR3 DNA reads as TGCAGCGTTGTACCCTCGGCTACTGGATACGAGCAGTACTTC. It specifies CSVVPSATGYEQYF.

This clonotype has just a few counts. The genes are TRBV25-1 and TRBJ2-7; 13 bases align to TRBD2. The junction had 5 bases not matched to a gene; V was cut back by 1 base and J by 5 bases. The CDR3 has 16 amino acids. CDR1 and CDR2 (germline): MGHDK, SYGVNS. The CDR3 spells CASSESGLAGYNEQYF. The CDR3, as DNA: TGTGCCAGCAGTGAATCGGGACTAGCGGGGTATAACGAGCAGTACTTC.

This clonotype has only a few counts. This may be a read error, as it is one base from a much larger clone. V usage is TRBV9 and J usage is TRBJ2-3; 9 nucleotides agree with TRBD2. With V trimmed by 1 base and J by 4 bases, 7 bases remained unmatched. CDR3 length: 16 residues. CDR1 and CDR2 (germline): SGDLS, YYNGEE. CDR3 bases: TGTGCCAGCAGCGTATCCAGCGGGGGGCTCGCAGATACGCAGTATTTT. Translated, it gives CASSVSSGGLADTQYF.

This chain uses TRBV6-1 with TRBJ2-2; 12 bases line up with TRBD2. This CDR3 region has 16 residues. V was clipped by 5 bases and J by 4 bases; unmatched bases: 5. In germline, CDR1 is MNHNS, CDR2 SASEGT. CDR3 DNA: TGTGCCAGCAGTAGACTAGCGGGAGATAGCACCGGGGAGCTGTTTTTT. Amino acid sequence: CASSRLAGDSTGELFF.

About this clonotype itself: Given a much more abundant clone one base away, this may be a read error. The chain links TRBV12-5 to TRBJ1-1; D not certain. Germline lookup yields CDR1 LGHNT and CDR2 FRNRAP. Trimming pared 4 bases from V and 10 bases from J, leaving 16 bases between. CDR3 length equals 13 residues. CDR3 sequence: CASGSHPTGGAFF. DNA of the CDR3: TGTGCTAGTGGTTCTCACCCCACTGGTGGAGCTTTCTTT.

Here the CDR3 reads CASKRLAQETQYF. CDR3 bases: TGTGCCAGCAAGAGGCTGGCCCAAGAGACCCAGTACTTC. V gene TRBV2 combines with J gene TRBJ2-5, with no clear D. V gave up 7 bases and J gave up 1 base, with 10 bases separating them. Germline-derived CDR1 and CDR2 are SNHLY and FYNNEI. CDR3 size: 13 residues. Full variable domain (outside the CDR3, taken from reference TRBV2 and TRBJ2-5): EPEVTQTPSHQVTQMGQEVILRCVPISNHLYFYWYRQILGQKVEFLVSFYNNEISEKSEIFDDQFSVERPDGSNFTLKIRSTKLEDSAMYFCASKRLAQETQYFGPGTRLLVL.

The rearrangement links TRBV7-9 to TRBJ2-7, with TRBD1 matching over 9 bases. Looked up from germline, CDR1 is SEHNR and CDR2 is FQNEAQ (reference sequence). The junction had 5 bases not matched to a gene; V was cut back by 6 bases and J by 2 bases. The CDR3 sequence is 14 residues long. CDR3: CASRRTGAAYEQYF. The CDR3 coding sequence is TGTGCCAGCAGACGGACAGGGGCTGCCTACGAGCAGTACTTC.

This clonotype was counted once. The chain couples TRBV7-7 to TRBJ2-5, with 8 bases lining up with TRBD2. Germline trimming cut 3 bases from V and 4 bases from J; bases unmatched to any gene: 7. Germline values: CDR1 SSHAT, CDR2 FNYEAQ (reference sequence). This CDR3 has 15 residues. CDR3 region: CASSLGLRGGETQYF. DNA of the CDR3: TGTGCCAGCAGCTTGGGCCTCCGGGGGGGAGAGACCCAGTACTTC.

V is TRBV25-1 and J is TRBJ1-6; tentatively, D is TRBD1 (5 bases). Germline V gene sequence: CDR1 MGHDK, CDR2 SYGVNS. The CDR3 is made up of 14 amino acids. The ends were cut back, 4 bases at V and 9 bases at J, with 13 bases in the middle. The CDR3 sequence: CASSVGWGSSPLHF. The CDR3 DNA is TGTGCCAGCAGTGTTGGATGGGGGAGTTCACCCCTCCACTTT.